The 2 T cell receptor beta chains listed next were all sequenced from one sample in a study of regulatory T cells in long-lasting Graves disease. Documented time point: newly diagnosed GD, antithyroid drugs for less than 3 months. The TCR library was made from RNA extracted from PBMCs. CDR3 regions were amplified by Arm-PCR using iRepertoire HTBI primers to build TCR beta libraries. One entry per CDR3 protein results from TCRdb running MiXCR on the multiplex PCR reads. The repertoire consists of about 620,000 distinct CDR3 sequences, with roughly 15% occurring once and the leading ten covering under 20%. These data were also filed under a second study, of T cells in Graves' hyperthyroidism and ophthalmopathy.

Sequencing used peripheral blood mononuclear cells (PBMCs), obtained at new diagnosis, from a patient treated with antithyroid drugs. The receptors were gathered from a young woman with Graves disease.

This clonotype appeared a few times. The genes are TRBV24-1 and TRBJ2-5, with a tentative D call TRBD2 (7 bases). With 1 base removed from V and 9 bases from J, the gap between germline ends came to 11 bases. CDR1 is KGHDR and CDR2 is SFDVKD in the germline V gene. The CDR3 loop spans 13 amino acids. The chain's CDR3 is CATSDFAGAPQYF. CDR3 in DNA: TGTGCCACCAGTGATTTTGCGGGGGCCCCCCAGTACTTC.

At least ten counts were recorded for this clonotype. The chain is built from TRBV2 and TRBJ1-5; D gene ambiguous. The germline gives CDR1 SNHLY, CDR2 FYNNEI. The CDR3 is 12 residues long. Trimming took 6 bases from V and 3 from J, leaving 6 bases between them. CDR3 loop: CASSRPNQPQHF. CDR3 coding DNA: TGTGCCAGCAGCCGACCCAATCAGCCCCAGCATTTT.